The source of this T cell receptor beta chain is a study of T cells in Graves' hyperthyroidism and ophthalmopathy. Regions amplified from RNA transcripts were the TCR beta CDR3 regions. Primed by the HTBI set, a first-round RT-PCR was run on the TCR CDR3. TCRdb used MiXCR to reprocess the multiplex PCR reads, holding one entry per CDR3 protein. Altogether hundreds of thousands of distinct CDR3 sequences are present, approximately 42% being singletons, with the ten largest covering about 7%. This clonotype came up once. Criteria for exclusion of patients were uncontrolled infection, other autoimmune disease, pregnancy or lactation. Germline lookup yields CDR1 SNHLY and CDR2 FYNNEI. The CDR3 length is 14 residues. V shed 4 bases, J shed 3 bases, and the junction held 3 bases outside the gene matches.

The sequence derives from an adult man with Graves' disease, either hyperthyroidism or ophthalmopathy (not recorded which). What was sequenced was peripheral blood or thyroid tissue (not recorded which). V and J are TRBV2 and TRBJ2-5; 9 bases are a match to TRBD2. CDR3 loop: CASSGGGAEETQYF. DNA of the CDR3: TGTGCCAGCAGTGGCGGGGGGGCTGAAGAGACCCAGTACTTC. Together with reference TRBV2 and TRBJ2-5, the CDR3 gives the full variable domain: EPEVTQTPSHQVTQMGQEVILRCVPISNHLYFYWYRQILGQKVEFLVSFYNNEISEKSEIFDDQFSVERPDGSNFTLKIRSTKLEDSAMYFCASSGGGAEETQYFGPGTRLLVL.